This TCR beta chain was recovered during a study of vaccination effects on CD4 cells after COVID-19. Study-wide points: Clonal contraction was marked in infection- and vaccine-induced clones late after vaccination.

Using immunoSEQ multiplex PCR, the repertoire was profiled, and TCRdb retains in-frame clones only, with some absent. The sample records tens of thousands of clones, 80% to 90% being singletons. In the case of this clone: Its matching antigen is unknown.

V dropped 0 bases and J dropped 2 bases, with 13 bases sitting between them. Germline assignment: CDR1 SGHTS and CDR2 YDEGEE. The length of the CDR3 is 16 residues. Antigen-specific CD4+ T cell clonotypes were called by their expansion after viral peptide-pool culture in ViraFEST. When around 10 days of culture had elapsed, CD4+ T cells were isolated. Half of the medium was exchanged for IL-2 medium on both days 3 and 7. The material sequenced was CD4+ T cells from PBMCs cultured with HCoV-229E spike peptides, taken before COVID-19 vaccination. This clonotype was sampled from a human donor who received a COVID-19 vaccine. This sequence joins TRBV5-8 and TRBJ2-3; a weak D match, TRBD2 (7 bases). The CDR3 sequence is CASSLGRGGITDTQYF. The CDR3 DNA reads TGTGCCAGCAGCTTGGGAAGGGGGGGAATCACAGATACGCAGTATTTT.